This T cell receptor beta chain was identified in a study of CD8+CD57+ T cells in acquired aplastic anemia. Across the study: CD4+ and CD8+ cells, once sorted, gave DNA averaging approximately 3.4 ug.

CDR3 and TCR beta VDJ profiling relied on a genomic DNA template. TCRdb reprocessed the reads with MiXCR, giving one entry per CDR3 protein. The sample holds over 150,000 distinct CDR3 sequences, about 60% seen once. Points from the study as a whole: Fewer than 35 shared CD8+ CDR3s appeared highly expressed within patients' immunodominant clones. CD8+ Simpson's diversity in patients was not significantly different from that in controls.

The authors sequenced patients whose flow cytometry had shown CD8+CD57+ cell expansion. Patients had received no therapy at the time of blood sampling. Trimming cost V 3 bases and J 9 bases, with 9 bases left between them. Germline V gene lookup returns CDR1 LNHDA and CDR2 SQIVND (reference sequence). The CDR3 runs 12 residues. Comment on this clonotype: Its antigen is currently unknown.

Sequenced input: sorted CD4+, CD8+, or CD8+CD57+ T cells (not recorded which) from PBMCs. This sequence was found in a human donor with aplastic anemia. The chain is built from TRBV19 and TRBJ1-5; D is uncertain. CDR3 DNA sequence: TGTGCCAGTAGTATTGCCCACGGGCCCCAGCATTTT. Translation: CASSIAHGPQHF.